These 15 T cell receptor beta chains originate from one sample sequenced in a study of blood T cell repertoires in COVID-19 (dated by TCRdb to 2020 to 2022). Receptor libraries were prepared by the immunoSEQ multiplex PCR assay. This immuneACCESS table, as held by TCRdb, lists in-frame sequences with V and J called but not all clones. Of the missing ones, under half trace to an unresolved V gene in checked studies; the others have no known cause. The table for this sample lists tens of thousands of clones; roughly 86% of them were counted only once. The top ten hold around 64% of the sample. Sequences were obtained from peripheral blood. These receptors originate from a man aged 70 or older with acute or convalescent COVID-19.

CDR3 bases: TGTGCCAGCCGACTAGCGTGGAATGAGCAGTTCTTC. It is translated as CASRLAWNEQFF. J is TRBJ2-1 and V is TRBV28, with 8 bases matching TRBD2. The CDR3 contains 12 residues. Looked up from germline, CDR1 is MDHEN and CDR2 is SYDVKM. V trimming: 8 bases; J trimming: 7 bases; junction bases outside the gene matches: 4.

J is TRBJ1-4 and V is TRBV28; D is ambiguous. CDR3 size: 15 residues. Germline V gene data show CDR1 as MDHEN and CDR2 as SYDVKM. The V gene lost 0 bases and the J gene lost 3 bases, with 8 bases spanning the gap. CDR3 DNA sequence: TGTGCCAGCAGTTTATGGCGGGTTTCTAATGAAAAACTGTTTTTT. Amino acid sequence: CASSLWRVSNEKLFF.

This clone was counted a few times. The V call is TRBV7-2, the J call TRBJ1-5, with D tentatively TRBD1 (6 bases). In germline, CDR1 is SGHTA, CDR2 FQGNSA. The CDR3 length is 14 residues. V lost 0 bases, J lost 4 bases, and 7 bases lay in between. The chain's CDR3 is CASSLAQGNQPQHF. DNA of the CDR3: TGTGCCAGCAGCTTAGCACAGGGAAATCAGCCCCAGCATTTT.

The chain combines TRBV11-3 with TRBJ1-1; D remains unclear. The CDR3 loop spans 13 amino acids. V lost 0 bases and J lost 4, with 6 bases in between. The germline V gene has CDR1 SGHNT and CDR2 YENEEA. Here the CDR3 reads CASSLEGSTEAFF. The DNA of the CDR3 is TGTGCCAGCAGCTTAGAGGGGAGCACTGAAGCTTTCTTT. Filled out from reference TRBV11-3 and TRBJ1-1, the complete variable domain reads EAGVVQSPRYKIIEKKQPVAFWCNPISGHNTLYWYLQNLGQGPELLIRYENEEAVDDSQLPKDRFSAERLKGVDSTLKIQPAELGDSAVYLCASSLEGSTEAFFGQGTRLTVV.

J is TRBJ2-7 and V is TRBV6-2 or TRBV6-3, with no clear D. Trimming took 2 bases from V and 3 from J, leaving 8 bases between them. CDR1 and CDR2 from the germline V gene are MNHEY and SVGEGT. CDR3 length equals 13 residues. The CDR3 nucleotides are TGTGCCAGCAGTTACGAACACCTCTACGAGCAGTACTTC. It codes for CASSYEHLYEQYF.

This clone was recorded only once. The V call is TRBV5-4, the J call TRBJ2-7; D uncertain. The V end was cut by 3 bases, the J end by 3 bases, with 10 bases between. In germline, CDR1 is SGHNT, CDR2 YYREEE (reference sequence). The CDR3 covers 13 residues. CDR3 sequence reads: CASSSPADYEQYF. CDR3 DNA: TGTGCCAGCAGCTCCCCCGCGGACTACGAGCAGTACTTC.

The chain joins TRBV7-6 to TRBJ2-2, with D perhaps TRBD1 (8 bases). Trimming took off 2 bases at V and 5 bases at J, with 12 bases between the two ends. The CDR3 covers 15 residues. CDR1 SGHVS and CDR2 FNYEAQ come from the germline V gene. For the CDR3, the DNA is TGTGCCAGCAGCTTAACAGGGGGAGGGACCGGGGAGCTGTTTTTT. Encoded protein: CASSLTGGGTGELFF.

The J gene is TRBJ2-6, the V gene TRBV11-2; 7 bases align to TRBD1. V lost 3 bases to trimming and J lost 1 base; unmatched junction nucleotides: 9. The CDR3 is 18 amino acids. Germline values: CDR1 SGHAT, CDR2 FQNNGV. The CDR3 here is CASSLSGTVVSGANVLTF. Here the CDR3 DNA reads TGTGCCAGCAGCTTGAGTGGGACAGTAGTATCTGGGGCCAACGTCCTGACTTTC.

The J gene is TRBJ1-5, the V gene TRBV4-3; D unresolved. The CDR3 extends over 16 amino acids. Trimming pared 4 bases from V and 5 bases from J, leaving 18 bases between. CDR1 is LGHNA and CDR2 is YSLEER in the germline V gene. The CDR3 DNA reads TGCGCCAGCAGCCGAAACACCTTACAGAGTGATCAGCCCCAGCATTTT. Translating gives CASSRNTLQSDQPQHF.

The chain has TRBV7-2 and TRBJ1-6; a weak D match, TRBD1 (6 bases). Trimming took 6 bases from V and 5 from J, leaving 11 bases between them. The germline gives CDR1 SGHTA, CDR2 FQGNSA. This CDR3 spans 14 amino acids. This CDR3 reads CASRSGADNSPLHF. CDR3 nucleotides: TGTGCCAGCAGATCAGGGGCAGATAATTCACCCCTCCACTTT.

J is TRBJ2-1 and V is TRBV10-2; 12 bases are shared with TRBD2. Germline CDR1 is WSHSY and CDR2 is SAAADI. Germline trimming cut 6 bases from V and 5 bases from J; bases unmatched to any gene: 5. CDR3 size: 15 residues. The CDR3 DNA reads TGCGCCAGCAGCAACCCTAGCGGGGGGGACAATGAGCAGTTCTTC. Residues: CASSNPSGGDNEQFF.

The chain is built from TRBV9 and TRBJ2-2; D is perhaps TRBD1 (5 bases). The CDR3 is made up of 13 amino acids. V lost 4 bases and J 4 bases, leaving 8 bases between the germline ends. Germline-derived CDR1 and CDR2 are SGDLS and YYNGEE. CDR3 coding DNA: TGTGCCAGCAGCAGGACACCCACCGGGGAGCTGTTTTTT. Amino acid sequence: CASSRTPTGELFF.

CDR3 residues: CASSVVPGGVDTQYF. The CDR3, as DNA: TGTGCCAGCAGCGTAGTTCCAGGGGGCGTAGATACGCAGTATTTT. The rearrangement links TRBV9 to TRBJ2-3; 8 bases are shared with TRBD1. V lost 0 bases to trimming and J lost 5 bases; unmatched junction nucleotides: 5. Germline CDR1 reads SGDLS; CDR2 reads YYNGEE. There are 15 residues in the CDR3.

The CDR3 sequence is CASGSSLEKLFF. The CDR3 DNA is TGTGCTAGTGGTTCCTCCCTTGAAAAACTGTTTTTT. This chain links TRBV12-5 with TRBJ1-4; no definite D call. This CDR3 is 12 amino acids long. CDR1 and CDR2 (germline): LGHNT, FRNRAP. The V gene lost 4 bases and the J gene lost 7 bases, with 7 bases spanning the gap.

The chain has TRBV2 and TRBJ1-5, with a weak D call TRBD1 (5 bases). Germline CDR1 is SNHLY and CDR2 is FYNNEI. This CDR3 has 14 amino acids. V gave up 7 bases and J gave up 4 bases, with 14 bases separating them. For the CDR3, the DNA is TGTGCCAGCACCGAGACAGCCCTAAATCAGCCCCAGCATTTT. Translation gives CASTETALNQPQHF. The full variable domain, completed using reference TRBV2 and TRBJ1-5, is EPEVTQTPSHQVTQMGQEVILRCVPISNHLYFYWYRQILGQKVEFLVSFYNNEISEKSEIFDDQFSVERPDGSNFTLKIRSTKLEDSAMYFCASTETALNQPQHFGDGTRLSIL.